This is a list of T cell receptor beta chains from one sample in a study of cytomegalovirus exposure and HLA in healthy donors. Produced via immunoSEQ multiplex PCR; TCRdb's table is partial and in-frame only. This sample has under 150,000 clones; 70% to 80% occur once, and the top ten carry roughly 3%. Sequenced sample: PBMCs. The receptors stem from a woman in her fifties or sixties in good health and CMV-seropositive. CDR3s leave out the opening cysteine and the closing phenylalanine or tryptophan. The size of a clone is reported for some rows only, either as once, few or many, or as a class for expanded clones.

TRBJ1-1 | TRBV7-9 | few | ASSYFKRQGDTEAF
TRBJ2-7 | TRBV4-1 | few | ASSQEERGAGSYEQY
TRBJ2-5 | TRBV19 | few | ASSMVQAGGGTQY
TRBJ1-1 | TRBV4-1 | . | ASSQSLGEAVEAF
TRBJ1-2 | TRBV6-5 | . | ASRQVGANYGYT
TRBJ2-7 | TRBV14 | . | ASSQVTGRYEQY
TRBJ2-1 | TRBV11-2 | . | ASSSFSGGAVEQF
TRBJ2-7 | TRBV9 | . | ASSPRSSASSYEQY
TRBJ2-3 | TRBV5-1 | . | ASSGGLAGDTDTQY
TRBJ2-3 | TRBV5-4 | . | ASSSGGLAGQDTQY
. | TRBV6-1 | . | ASSTLTVHYEQY
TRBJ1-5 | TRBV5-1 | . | ASSLGTGGGQPQH
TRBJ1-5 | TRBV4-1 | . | ASSHPGRYQPQH
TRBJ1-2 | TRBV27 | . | ASADREYGYT
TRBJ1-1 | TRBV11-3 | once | ASSLGTENTEAF
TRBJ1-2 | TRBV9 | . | ASSVGDTGSYGYT
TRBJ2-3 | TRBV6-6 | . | ASSDAGGGTDTQY
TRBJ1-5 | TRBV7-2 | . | ASSRYRGGQPQH
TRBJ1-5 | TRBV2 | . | ASDRVDQPQH
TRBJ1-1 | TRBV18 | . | ASSPPAGVGTEAF
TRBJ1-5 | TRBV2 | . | ASRTGYSNQPQH
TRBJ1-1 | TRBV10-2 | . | ASSGGHTEAF
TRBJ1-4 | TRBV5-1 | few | ASSLQSNNEKLF